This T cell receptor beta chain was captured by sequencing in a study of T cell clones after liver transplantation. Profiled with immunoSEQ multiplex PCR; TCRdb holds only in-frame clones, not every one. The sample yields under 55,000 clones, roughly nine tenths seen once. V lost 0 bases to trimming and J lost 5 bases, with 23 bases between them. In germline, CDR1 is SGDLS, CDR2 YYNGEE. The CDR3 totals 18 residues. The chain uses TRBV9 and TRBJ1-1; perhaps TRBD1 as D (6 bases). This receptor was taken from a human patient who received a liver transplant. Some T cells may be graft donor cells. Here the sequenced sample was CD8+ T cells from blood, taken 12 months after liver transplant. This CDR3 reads CASSVDPPAGETPTEAFF. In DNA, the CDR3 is TGTGCCAGCAGCGTAGATCCCCCGGCAGGGGAAACCCCAACTGAAGCTTTCTTT.